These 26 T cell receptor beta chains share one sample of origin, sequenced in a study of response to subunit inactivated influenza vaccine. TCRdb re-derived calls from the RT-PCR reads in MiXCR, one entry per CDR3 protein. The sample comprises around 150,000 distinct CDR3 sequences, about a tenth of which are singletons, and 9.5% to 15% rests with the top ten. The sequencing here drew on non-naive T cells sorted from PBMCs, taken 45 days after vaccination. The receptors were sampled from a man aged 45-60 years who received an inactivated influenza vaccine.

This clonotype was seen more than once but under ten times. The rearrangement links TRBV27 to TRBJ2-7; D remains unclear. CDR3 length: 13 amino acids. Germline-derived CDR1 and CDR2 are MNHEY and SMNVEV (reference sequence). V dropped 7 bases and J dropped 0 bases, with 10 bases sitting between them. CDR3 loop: CASKTSYSYEQYF. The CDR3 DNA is TGTGCCAGCAAGACTTCTTACTCCTACGAGCAGTACTTC.

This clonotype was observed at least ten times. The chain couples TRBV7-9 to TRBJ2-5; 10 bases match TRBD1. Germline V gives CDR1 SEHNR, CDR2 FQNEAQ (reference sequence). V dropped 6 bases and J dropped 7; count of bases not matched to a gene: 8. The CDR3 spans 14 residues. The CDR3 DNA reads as TGTGCCAGCAGTCCGACAGGGGGCGTTGGGACCCAGTACTTC. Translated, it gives CASSPTGGVGTQYF. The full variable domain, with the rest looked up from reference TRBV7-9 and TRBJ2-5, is DTGVSQNPRHKITKRGQNVTFRCDPISEHNRLYWYRQTLGQGPEFLTYFQNEAQLEKSRLLSDRFSAERPKGSFSTLEIQRTEQGDSAMYLCASSPTGGVGTQYFGPGTRLLVL.

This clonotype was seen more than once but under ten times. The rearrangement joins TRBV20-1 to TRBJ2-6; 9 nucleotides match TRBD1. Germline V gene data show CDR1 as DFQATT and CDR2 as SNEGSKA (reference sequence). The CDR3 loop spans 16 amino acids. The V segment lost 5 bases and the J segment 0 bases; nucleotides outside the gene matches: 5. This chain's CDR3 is CSAGGTGSSGANVLTF. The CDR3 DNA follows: TGCAGTGCTGGTGGGACAGGGAGCTCTGGGGCCAACGTCCTGACTTTC.

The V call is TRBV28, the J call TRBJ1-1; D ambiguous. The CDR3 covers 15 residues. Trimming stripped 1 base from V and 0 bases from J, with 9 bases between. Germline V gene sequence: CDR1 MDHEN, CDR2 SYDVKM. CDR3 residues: CASSLSANMNTEAFF. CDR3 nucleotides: TGTGCCAGCAGTTTATCGGCGAACATGAACACTGAAGCTTTCTTT.

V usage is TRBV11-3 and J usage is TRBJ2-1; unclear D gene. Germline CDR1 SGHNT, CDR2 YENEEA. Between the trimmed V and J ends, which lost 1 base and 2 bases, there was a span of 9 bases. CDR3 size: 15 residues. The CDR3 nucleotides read TGTGCCAGCAGCTTAGGAGCAGGACCCTACAATGAGCAGTTCTTC. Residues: CASSLGAGPYNEQFF.

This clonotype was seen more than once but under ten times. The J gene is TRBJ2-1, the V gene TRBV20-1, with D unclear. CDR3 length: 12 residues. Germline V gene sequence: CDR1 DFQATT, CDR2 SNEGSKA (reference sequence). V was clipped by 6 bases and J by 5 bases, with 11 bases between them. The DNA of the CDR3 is TGCAGTGCCCCCGGGCCCCACAATGAGCAGTTCTTC. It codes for CSAPGPHNEQFF.

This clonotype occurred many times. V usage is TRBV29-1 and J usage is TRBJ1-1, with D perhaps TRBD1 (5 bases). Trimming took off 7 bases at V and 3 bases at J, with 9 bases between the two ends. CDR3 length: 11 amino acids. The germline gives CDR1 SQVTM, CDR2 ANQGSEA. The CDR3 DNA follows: TGCAGCGGTGTCAGGGACACTGAAGCTTTCTTT. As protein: CSGVRDTEAFF.

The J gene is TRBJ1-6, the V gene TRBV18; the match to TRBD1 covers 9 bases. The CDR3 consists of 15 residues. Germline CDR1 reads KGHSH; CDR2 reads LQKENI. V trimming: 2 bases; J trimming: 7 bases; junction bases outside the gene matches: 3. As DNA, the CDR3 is TGTGCCAGCTCACCAGCCGGGACAGGGAATTCACCCCTCCACTTT. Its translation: CASSPAGTGNSPLHF.

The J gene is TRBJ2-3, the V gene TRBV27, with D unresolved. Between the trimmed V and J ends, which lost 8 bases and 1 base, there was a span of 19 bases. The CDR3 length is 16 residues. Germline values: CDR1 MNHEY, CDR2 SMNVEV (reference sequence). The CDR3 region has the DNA TGTGCCAGCCATCTGCTGGGGAAAACGGGCACAGATACGCAGTATTTT. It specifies CASHLLGKTGTDTQYF.

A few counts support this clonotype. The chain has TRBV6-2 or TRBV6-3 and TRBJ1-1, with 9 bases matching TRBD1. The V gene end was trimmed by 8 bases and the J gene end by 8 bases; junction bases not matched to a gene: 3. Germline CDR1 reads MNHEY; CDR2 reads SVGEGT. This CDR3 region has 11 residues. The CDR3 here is CASAGQGEAFF. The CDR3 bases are TGTGCCAGCGCCGGACAGGGGGAAGCTTTCTTT.

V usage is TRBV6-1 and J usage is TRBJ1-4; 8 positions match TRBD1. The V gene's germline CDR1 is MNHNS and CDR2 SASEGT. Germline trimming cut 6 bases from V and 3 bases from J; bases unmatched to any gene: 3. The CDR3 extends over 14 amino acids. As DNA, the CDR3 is TGTGCCAGCAGCCGACAGGGGTCTAATGAAAAACTGTTTTTT. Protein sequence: CASSRQGSNEKLFF.

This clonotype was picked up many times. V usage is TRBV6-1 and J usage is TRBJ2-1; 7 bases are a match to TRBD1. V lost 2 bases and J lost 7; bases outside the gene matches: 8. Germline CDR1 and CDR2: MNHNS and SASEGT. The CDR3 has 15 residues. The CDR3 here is CASSERQGGWNEQFF. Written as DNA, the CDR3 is TGTGCCAGCAGTGAAAGACAGGGCGGTTGGAATGAGCAGTTCTTC.

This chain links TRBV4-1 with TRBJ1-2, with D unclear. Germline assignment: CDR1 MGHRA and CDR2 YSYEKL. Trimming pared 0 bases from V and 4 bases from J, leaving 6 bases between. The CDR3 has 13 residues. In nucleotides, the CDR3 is TGCGCCAGCAGCCAAGATCTTGGCTATGGCTACACCTTC. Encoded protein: CASSQDLGYGYTF.

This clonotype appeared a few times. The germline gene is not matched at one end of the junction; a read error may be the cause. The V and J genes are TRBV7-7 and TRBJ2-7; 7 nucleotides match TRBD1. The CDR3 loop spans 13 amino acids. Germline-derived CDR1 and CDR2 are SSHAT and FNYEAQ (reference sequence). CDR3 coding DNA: TGTGCTAGCAGCTTTGGGACAGCGAGCGAGCAGTACTTC. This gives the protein CASSFGTASEQYF.

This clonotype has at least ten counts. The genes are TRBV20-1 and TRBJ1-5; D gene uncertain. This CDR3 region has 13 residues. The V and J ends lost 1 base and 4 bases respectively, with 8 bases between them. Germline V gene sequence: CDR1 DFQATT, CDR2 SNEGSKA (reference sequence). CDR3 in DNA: TGCAGTGCTAGAGGGGGAACGAATCAGCCCCAGCATTTT. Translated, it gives CSARGGTNQPQHF.

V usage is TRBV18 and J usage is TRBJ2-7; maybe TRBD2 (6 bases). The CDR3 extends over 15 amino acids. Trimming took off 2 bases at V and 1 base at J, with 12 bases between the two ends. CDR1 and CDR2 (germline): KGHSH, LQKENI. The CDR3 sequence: CASSPYGGASYEQYF. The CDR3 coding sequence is TGTGCCAGCTCACCATACGGGGGTGCGTCCTACGAGCAGTACTTC.

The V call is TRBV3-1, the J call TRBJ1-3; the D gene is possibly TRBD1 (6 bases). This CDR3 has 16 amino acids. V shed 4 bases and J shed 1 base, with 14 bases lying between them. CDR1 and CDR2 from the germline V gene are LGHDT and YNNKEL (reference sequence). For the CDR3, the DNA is TGTGCCAGCAGCCGCGGACAGTTAGGATCTGGAAACACCATATATTTT. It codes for CASSRGQLGSGNTIYF.

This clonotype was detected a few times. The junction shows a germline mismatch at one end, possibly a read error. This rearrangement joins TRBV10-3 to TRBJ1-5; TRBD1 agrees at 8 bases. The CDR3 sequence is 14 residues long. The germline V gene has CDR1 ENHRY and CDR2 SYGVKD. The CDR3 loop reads CATSDRGENQPQHF. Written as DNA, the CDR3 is TGTGCCACCAGTGACAGGGGCGAGAATCAGCCCCAGCATTTT.

The DNA for the CDR3 is TGCAGTGCTAGGGACAGTAACTATGGCTACACCTTC. The encoded protein is CSARDSNYGYTF. V and J are TRBV20-1 and TRBJ1-2; possibly TRBD1 for D (6 bases). The germline V and J ends were trimmed by 3 bases and 1 base, with 6 bases remaining between them. Germline V gene lookup returns CDR1 DFQATT and CDR2 SNEGSKA (reference sequence). This CDR3 is 12 amino acids long.

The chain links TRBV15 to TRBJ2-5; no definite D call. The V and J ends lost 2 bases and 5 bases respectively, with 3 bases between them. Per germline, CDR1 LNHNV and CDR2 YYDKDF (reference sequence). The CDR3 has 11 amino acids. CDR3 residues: CATSRMETQYF. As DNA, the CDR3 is TGTGCCACCAGCAGAATGGAGACCCAGTACTTC.

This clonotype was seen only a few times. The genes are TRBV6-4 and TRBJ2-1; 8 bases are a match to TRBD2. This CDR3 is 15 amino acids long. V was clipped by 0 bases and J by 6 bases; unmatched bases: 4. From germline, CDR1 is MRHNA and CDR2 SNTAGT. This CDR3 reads CASSDSYGGANEQFF. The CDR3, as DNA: TGTGCCAGCAGTGACTCTTACGGGGGGGCCAATGAGCAGTTCTTC.

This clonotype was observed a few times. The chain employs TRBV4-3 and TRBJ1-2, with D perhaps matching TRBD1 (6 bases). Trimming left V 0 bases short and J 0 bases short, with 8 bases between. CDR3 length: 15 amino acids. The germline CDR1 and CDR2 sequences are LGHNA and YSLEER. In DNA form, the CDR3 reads TGCGCCAGCAGCCAAGATGAGGGGGCTAACTATGGCTACACCTTC. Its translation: CASSQDEGANYGYTF.

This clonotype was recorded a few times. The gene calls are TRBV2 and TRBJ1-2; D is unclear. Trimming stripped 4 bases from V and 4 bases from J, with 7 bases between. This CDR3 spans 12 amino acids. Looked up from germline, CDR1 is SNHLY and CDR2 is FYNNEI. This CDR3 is CASSAILYGYTF. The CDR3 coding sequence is TGTGCCAGCAGTGCCATCCTCTATGGCTACACCTTC.

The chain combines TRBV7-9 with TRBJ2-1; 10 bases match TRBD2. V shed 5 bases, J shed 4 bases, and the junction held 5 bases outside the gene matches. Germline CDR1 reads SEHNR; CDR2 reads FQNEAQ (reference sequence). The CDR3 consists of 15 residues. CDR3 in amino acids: CASSISGGAYNEQFF. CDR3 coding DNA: TGTGCCAGCAGCATAAGCGGGGGGGCTTACAATGAGCAGTTCTTC. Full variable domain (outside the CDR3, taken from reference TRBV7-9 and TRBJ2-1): DTGVSQNPRHKITKRGQNVTFRCDPISEHNRLYWYRQTLGQGPEFLTYFQNEAQLEKSRLLSDRFSAERPKGSFSTLEIQRTEQGDSAMYLCASSISGGAYNEQFFGPGTRLTVL.

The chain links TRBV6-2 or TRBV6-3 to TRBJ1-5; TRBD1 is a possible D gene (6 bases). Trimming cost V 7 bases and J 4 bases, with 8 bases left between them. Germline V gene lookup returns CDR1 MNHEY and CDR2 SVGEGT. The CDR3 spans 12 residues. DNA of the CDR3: TGTGCCAGCAAGCAGGGGAATCAGCCCCAGCATTTT. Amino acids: CASKQGNQPQHF.

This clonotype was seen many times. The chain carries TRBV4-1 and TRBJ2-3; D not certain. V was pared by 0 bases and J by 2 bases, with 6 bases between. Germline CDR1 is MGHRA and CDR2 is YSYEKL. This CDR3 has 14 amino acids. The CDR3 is CASSQDGDTDTQYF. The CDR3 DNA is TGCGCCAGCAGCCAAGACGGCGACACAGATACGCAGTATTTT.